These T cell receptor beta chains were read from a single sample in a study of blood T cell repertoires in COVID-19. Clones were sequenced by immunoSEQ multiplex PCR, and TCRdb holds only the in-frame ones, with some missing. There are 390,000 or so clones in the sample; roughly 89% occur only once, and around 7% lies in the top ten. The sequencing input was peripheral blood. These TCRs come from a man in his late teens or twenties with active or convalescent COVID-19. Both conserved end residues are part of each CDR3. Fields, in order: D gene, clone size, J gene, CDR3 length, V gene, CDR3 protein, CDR3 DNA. A D gene is named only where the DNA matches it firmly. Size tells how often a clone was seen (once, few, many) or the class of an expanded clone, and some rows leave it out.

. | . | TRBJ2-1 | 16 | TRBV3-1/TRBV3-2 | CASSQESGVGLNEQFF | TGTGCCAGCAGCCAAGAATCAGGGGTTGGTTTGAATGAGCAGTTCTTC
. | . | TRBJ2-7 | 13 | TRBV5-6 | CASSFRQHYEQYF | TGTGCCAGCAGCTTCAGGCAACACTACGAGCAGTACTTC
TRBD1 | . | TRBJ2-1 | 16 | TRBV7-8 | CASQSRGRSSYNEQFF | TGTGCCAGCCAATCCAGGGGGCGTAGCTCCTACAATGAGCAGTTCTTC
TRBD1 | once | TRBJ1-5 | 17 | TRBV19 | CASVQDRARGGNQPQHF | TGTGCCAGTGTTCAGGACAGGGCCAGAGGAGGCAATCAGCCCCAGCATTTT
. | . | TRBJ1-5 | 13 | TRBV7-7 | CASSLDRNQPQHF | TGTGCTAGCAGTCTCGACAGAAATCAGCCCCAGCATTTT
. | . | TRBJ2-5 | 10 | TRBV6-4 | CASGRETQYF | TGTGCCAGCGGGAGAGAGACCCAGTACTTC
TRBD2 | . | TRBJ2-5 | 16 | TRBV7-3 | CASSLGLAGAQETQYF | TGTGCCAGCAGCTTAGGACTAGCGGGGGCCCAAGAGACCCAGTACTTC
. | . | TRBJ1-5 | 14 | TRBV15 | CATSGQGLRQPQHF | TGTGCCACCAGCGGGCAGGGGCTGCGGCAGCCCCAGCATTTT
TRBD1 | . | TRBJ2-7 | 15 | TRBV7-3 | CASSPDRGKDYEQYF | TGTGCCAGCAGCCCCGACAGGGGAAAGGACTACGAGCAGTACTTC
TRBD1 | . | TRBJ1-4 | 19 | TRBV6-1 | CASSELRDRGRGWNEKLFF | TGTGCCAGCAGTGAACTAAGGGACAGGGGGCGAGGATGGAATGAAAAACTGTTTTTT
. | . | TRBJ2-6 | 18 | TRBV19 | CASTSTASRRSGANVLTF | TGTGCCAGTACCTCGACAGCCTCAAGGCGCTCTGGGGCCAACGTCCTGACTTTC
TRBD2 | . | TRBJ2-7 | 18 | TRBV3-1/TRBV3-2 | CASSHDTGTSGRGYEQYF | TGTGCCAGCAGCCACGATACCGGGACTAGCGGGAGAGGGTACGAGCAGTACTTC
TRBD1 | . | TRBJ1-5 | 14 | TRBV19 | CASSPGQGGQPQHF | TGTGCCAGTAGTCCCGGACAGGGTGGTCAGCCCCAGCATTTT
TRBD1 | . | TRBJ2-1 | 13 | TRBV10-1 | CASNLQGANEQFF | TGCGCCAGCAACCTACAGGGGGCAAATGAGCAGTTCTTC
TRBD1 | few | TRBJ1-6 | 16 | TRBV19 | CASSSSDRGGNSPLHF | TGTGCCAGTAGTTCCTCGGACAGGGGAGGGAATTCACCCCTCCACTTT
TRBD1 | . | TRBJ2-7 | 15 | TRBV27 | CASSLEAGGAYEQYF | TGTGCCAGCAGTTTAGAGGCAGGGGGTGCCTACGAGCAGTACTTC
. | . | TRBJ2-7 | 15 | TRBV4-1 | CASSPIDLGGYEQYF | TGCGCCAGCAGCCCGATTGATTTAGGCGGATACGAGCAGTACTTC
. | . | TRBJ1-1 | 15 | TRBV30 | CAWSYRGLLNTEAFF | TGTGCCTGGAGTTACCGGGGACTCCTGAACACTGAAGCTTTCTTT
. | . | TRBJ1-5 | 12 | TRBV28 | CASSLGTWPQHF | TGTGCCAGCAGTTTAGGTACATGGCCCCAGCATTTT
. | . | TRBJ2-2 | 15 | TRBV7-9 | CASSRIPEITGELFF | TGTGCCAGCAGCCGCATTCCCGAGATCACCGGGGAGCTGTTTTTT
. | . | TRBJ2-2 | 12 | TRBV24-1 | CATTSWTGELFF | TGTGCCACCACCAGTTGGACCGGGGAGCTGTTTTTT
. | few | TRBJ1-2 | 12 | TRBV6-5 | CASNTEGGGYTF | TGTGCCAGCAATACGGAGGGAGGAGGCTACACCTTC
. | few | TRBJ2-1 | 14 | TRBV18 | CASSPLPGNNEQFF | TGTGCCAGCTCACCACTGCCAGGGAACAATGAGCAGTTCTTC
TRBD1 | . | TRBJ2-7 | 17 | TRBV6-2/TRBV6-3 | CASSSPEAGTALFEQYF | TGTGCCAGCAGTTCCCCTGAAGCCGGGACAGCCCTTTTCGAGCAGTACTTC
TRBD1 | . | TRBJ2-7 | 14 | TRBV3-1/TRBV3-2 | CASSLGTARGEQYF | TGTGCCAGCAGCCTTGGGACAGCACGAGGGGAGCAGTACTTC
. | . | TRBJ1-2 | 15 | TRBV6-2/TRBV6-3 | CASSLPRSRNYGYTF | TGTGCCAGCAGTTTACCCCGCAGCAGGAACTATGGCTACACCTTC
. | once | TRBJ2-2 | 14 | TRBV5-1 | CASSRPANTGELFF | TGCGCCAGCAGCCGCCCGGCGAACACCGGGGAGCTGTTTTTT
TRBD1 | . | TRBJ2-7 | 14 | TRBV19 | CASSAMPQGYEQYF | TGTGCCAGTAGTGCGATGCCACAGGGGTACGAGCAGTACTTC
TRBD1 | once | TRBJ1-3 | 16 | TRBV4-3 | CASSQGRTGTGNTIYF | TGCGCCAGCAGCCAAGGAAGGACAGGTACTGGAAACACCATATATTTT
. | . | TRBJ1-1 | 14 | TRBV7-2 | CASSLPGSGTEAFF | TGTGCCAGCAGCCTCCCAGGGTCGGGCACTGAAGCTTTCTTT
. | . | TRBJ2-7 | 19 | TRBV4-3 | CASSLSAGLVAGRAYEQYF | TGCGCCAGCAGCCTCTCAGCGGGCCTAGTGGCGGGGAGAGCCTACGAGCAGTACTTC
. | . | TRBJ2-1 | 16 | TRBV28 | CASSLVGGSSYNEQFF | TGTGCCAGCAGTTTGGTGGGAGGTAGTTCCTACAATGAGCAGTTCTTC
. | . | TRBJ1-1 | 13 | TRBV28 | CASSVQVITEAFF | TGTGCCAGCAGTGTCCAGGTAATCACTGAAGCTTTCTTT
. | . | TRBJ2-5 | 14 | TRBV28 | CASSLGGDRQTQYF | TGTGCCAGCAGTTTAGGAGGTGATCGACAGACCCAGTACTTC
. | . | TRBJ2-2 | 19 | TRBV6-2/TRBV6-3 | CASSSILIRDKSNTGELFF | TGTGCCAGCAGTTCGATACTAATACGGGACAAATCGAACACCGGGGAGCTGTTTTTT
. | once | TRBJ1-2 | 12 | TRBV7-2 | CASSEDSYGYTF | TGTGCCAGCAGCGAAGACAGCTATGGCTACACCTTC
. | . | TRBJ2-7 | 13 | TRBV6-2/TRBV6-3 | CASSRLGSYEQYF | TGTGCCAGCAGCCGACTTGGCTCCTACGAGCAGTACTTC
TRBD1 | once | TRBJ1-5 | 13 | TRBV24-1 | CATSATGFQPQHF | TGTGCCACCAGTGCGACAGGGTTTCAGCCCCAGCATTTT
. | . | TRBJ1-2 | 14 | TRBV7-2 | CASSSELTGYGYTF | TGTGCCAGCAGCTCTGAACTAACCGGCTATGGCTACACCTTC
. | . | TRBJ2-7 | 14 | TRBV9 | CASSPSPADYEQYF | TGTGCCAGCAGCCCCTCTCCCGCGGATTACGAGCAGTACTTC
. | . | TRBJ2-1 | 16 | TRBV15 | CATSIRPGLTYNEQFF | TGTGCCACCAGCATAAGACCGGGTCTTACCTACAATGAGCAGTTCTTC
. | . | TRBJ1-5 | 14 | TRBV7-2 | CASSLLGVGQPQHF | TGTGCCAGCAGCCTGTTAGGGGTGGGTCAGCCCCAGCATTTT
. | . | TRBJ1-1 | 11 | TRBV18 | CASSDRTEAFF | TGTGCCAGCTCAGACAGGACTGAAGCTTTCTTT
. | . | TRBJ2-5 | 16 | TRBV11-2 | CASSLFGVGGEETQYF | TGTGCCAGCAGCTTATTTGGGGTTGGGGGCGAGGAGACCCAGTACTTC
TRBD2 | . | TRBJ2-7 | 16 | TRBV4-2 | CASSQSLAGASYEQYF | TGTGCCAGCAGCCAAAGTCTAGCGGGAGCCTCCTACGAGCAGTACTTC
. | . | TRBJ2-7 | 15 | TRBV5-1 | CASSRSGSQSYEQYF | TGCGCCAGCAGCCGGAGTGGCAGCCAGTCCTACGAGCAGTACTTC
TRBD1 | once | TRBJ1-5 | 16 | TRBV4-1 | CASSQTPGQGQRPQHF | TGCGCCAGCAGCCAAACACCGGGACAGGGACAGCGTCCCCAGCATTTT
. | . | TRBJ2-2 | 15 | TRBV14 | CASSQGSTNTGELFF | TGTGCCAGCAGCCAAGGTTCCACGAACACCGGGGAGCTGTTTTTT
. | once | TRBJ1-5 | 15 | TRBV28 | CASSLPPGNYQPQHF | TGTGCCAGCAGTTTACCCCCAGGGAACTATCAGCCCCAGCATTTT
TRBD1 | . | TRBJ1-3 | 17 | TRBV19 | CASSHGQGLYSGNTIYF | TGTGCCAGTAGTCATGGACAGGGGCTATATTCTGGAAACACCATATATTTT
. | . | TRBJ1-5 | 14 | TRBV28 | CASIKGGVGRPQHF | TGTGCCAGCATCAAAGGGGGGGTTGGTAGGCCCCAGCATTTT
. | . | TRBJ1-5 | 13 | TRBV24-1 | CATSASGNQPQHF | TGTGCCACCAGTGCGAGTGGTAATCAGCCCCAGCATTTT